These T cell receptor beta chains were read from a single sample in a study of neurological immune-mediated disorders. MiXCR, applied by TCRdb to the 5' RACE reads, yields one record per CDR3 protein. The table records over 35,000 distinct CDR3 sequences, roughly 13% of them present only once. The specimen sequenced was PBMCs. The receptors come from a female donor in good health. CDR3s include the opening cysteine and the closing phenylalanine or tryptophan. The D gene is left open where the match is weak. Part of the rows lack a size; the others show once, few, many or a class for expanded clones.

j_call d_call clone_size v_call cdr3_nt cdr3_aa
TRBJ2-7 - - TRBV6-2/TRBV6-3 TGTGCCAGCAGTTACCGGGACGCCCGATCCTACGAGCAGTACTTC CASSYRDARSYEQYF
TRBJ2-7 - many TRBV6-5 TGTGCCAGCAGTTACTCGAGCACCCCCCGCTACGAGCAGTACTTC CASSYSSTPRYEQYF
TRBJ2-3 - many TRBV20-1 TGCAGTGCTAGAGACCACAGACAGGGGTTGATAGCGGGGGGCACAGATACGCAGTATTTT CSARDHRQGLIAGGTDTQYF
TRBJ1-2 - many TRBV5-1 TGCGCCAGCAGCGTTGTAGGACAGCAGCCCCCATACACCTTC CASSVVGQQPPYTF
TRBJ2-1 TRBD2 many TRBV5-1 TGCGCCAGCAGCTTCAGGGTAGCGGGGCAGGATGAGCAGTTCTTC CASSFRVAGQDEQFF
TRBJ2-1 TRBD2 many TRBV7-3 TGTGCCAGCAGCTCATACGGACTAGCGGGTGGGATGCACAATGAGCAGTTCTTC CASSSYGLAGGMHNEQFF
TRBJ1-2 - many TRBV6-5 TGTGCCAGCAGTCGATCAGGGGCAGGTGGCTACACCTTC CASSRSGAGGYTF
TRBJ1-3 - many TRBV11-2 TGTGCCAGCAGCGAAGTCCGCTCTGGAAACACCATATATTTT CASSEVRSGNTIYF
TRBJ1-2 - many TRBV5-1 TGCGCCAGCAGCCGAGAGGGTCAAACTAACTATGGCTACACCTTC CASSREGQTNYGYTF
TRBJ2-6 - many TRBV5-1 TGCGCCAGCAGCTACAGAGGCGGCTCTGGGGCCAACGTCCTGACTTTC CASSYRGGSGANVLTF
TRBJ2-7 - few TRBV5-1 TGCGCCAGCACCATCTCCGGGGATGGGAGGGAGCAGTACTTC CASTISGDGREQYF
TRBJ1-2 - many TRBV7-9 TGTGCCAGCAGCGCGAATAAGGACAGCGCTAAGGGGTATGGCTACACCTTC CASSANKDSAKGYGYTF
TRBJ2-5 TRBD1 few TRBV2 TGTGCCAGCAACAGGGGGCAAGAGACCCAGTACTTC CASNRGQETQYF
TRBJ2-7 - many TRBV27 TGTGCCAGCAGTTTCTGGGGGAGGTTCGACGAGCAGTACTTC CASSFWGRFDEQYF
TRBJ2-3 TRBD2 many TRBV29-1 TGCAGCGTGAAACTAGCGGGGGGGCCGGGGGGCACAGATACGCAGTATTTT CSVKLAGGPGGTDTQYF
TRBJ2-7 - many TRBV10-3 TGTGCCATCAGTGAATTGGTTAAGGGGCACGGGGGCTACGAGCAGTACTTC CAISELVKGHGGYEQYF
TRBJ1-4 - - TRBV29-1 TGTAGCGCGCTAGACAAAAGTAATGAAAAACTGTTTTTT CSALDKSNEKLFF
TRBJ2-1 - many TRBV7-9 TGTGCCAGCAGCTTAGATATGATTCCGGGGGGCGGCTGGAATGAGCAGTTCTTC CASSLDMIPGGGWNEQFF
TRBJ1-1 - many TRBV12-5 TGTGCTAGTGGTTTGGTAGAGGGTTGGACGTACCAAGTCACTGAAGCTTTCTTT CASGLVEGWTYQVTEAFF
TRBJ2-2 TRBD1 few TRBV29-1 TGCAGCGTTGTGGGACAGAAAAACACCGGGGAGCTGTTTTTT CSVVGQKNTGELFF
TRBJ2-7 TRBD2 - TRBV24-1 TGTGCCACCACTGACTCCTCCGGCGGGACTAGCTCCTACGAGCACTACTTC CATTDSSGGTSSYEHYF
TRBJ2-5 - - TRBV7-2 TGTGCCAGCAGCCCCAGAGCTGAGACCCAGTACTTC CASSPRAETQYF
TRBJ1-6 TRBD1 many TRBV27 TGTGCCAGCAAAGGACAGGGTTCACAGGACTCCTATAATTCACCCCTCCACTTT CASKGQGSQDSYNSPLHF
TRBJ1-1 - many TRBV29-1 TGCAGCGTCCAGGGCCTTTCTGAAGCTTTCTTT CSVQGLSEAFF
TRBJ1-4 - many TRBV5-1 TGCGCCAGCAGCTCACTAAAAGCAACTAATGAAAAACTGTTTTTT CASSSLKATNEKLFF
TRBJ1-5 - many TRBV12-3/TRBV12-4 TGTGCCAGCAGCCAAACAGGGACTCAGCCCCAGCATTTT CASSQTGTQPQHF
TRBJ2-1 TRBD2 many TRBV2 TGTGCCAGCAGTCCGACTAGCGGGAGGGGGGGTGAGCAGTTCTTC CASSPTSGRGGEQFF
TRBJ2-1 - few TRBV5-6 TGTGCCAGCAGCTTGGGCTTAGCTCACAGAGAGCAGTTCTTC CASSLGLAHREQFF
TRBJ1-3 - many TRBV7-2 TGTGCCAGCAGCTTACGGGGGTCTGGAAACACCATATATTTT CASSLRGSGNTIYF
TRBJ1-4 - many TRBV20-1 TGCAGTGCTATACAGGGTGAAAAACTGTTTTTT CSAIQGEKLFF
TRBJ1-2 - few TRBV30 TGTGCCTGGAGTGTTTCACAGGCTAACTATGGCTACACCTTC CAWSVSQANYGYTF
TRBJ2-3 - many TRBV12-3/TRBV12-4 TGTGCCAGCAGTACCCGGGGTAGCACAGATACGCAGTATTTT CASSTRGSTDTQYF
TRBJ1-4 - many TRBV20-1 TGCAGTGCTGGGGGGCTGGGGGCGCATCCTAATGAAAAACTGTTTTTT CSAGGLGAHPNEKLFF
TRBJ1-1 TRBD1 many TRBV2 TGTGCCAGCACCCCAGGACAGGAACGGAACACTGAAGCTTTCTTT CASTPGQERNTEAFF
TRBJ2-1 - many TRBV4-2 TGTGCCAGCAGCCAAGGAACCTCGGGAGATGAGCAGTTCTTC CASSQGTSGDEQFF
TRBJ2-1 TRBD2 few TRBV7-9 TGTGCCAGCAGACTAGCGGGCGGTTATGAGCAGTTCTTC CASRLAGGYEQFF
TRBJ2-7 TRBD2 many TRBV5-1 TGCGCCAGCAGCTCAGGGACTAGCGGCTCGTCCTTCTACGAGCAGTACTTC CASSSGTSGSSFYEQYF
TRBJ1-2 - few TRBV30 TGTGCCTGGAGCCCACAGTCAGACTATGGCTACACCTTC CAWSPQSDYGYTF
TRBJ2-1 - - TRBV20-1 TGCAGTGCTAGAGTCTTACCGGGCTCCACGTTTAATGAGAAGTTCTTC CSARVLPGSTFNEKFF
TRBJ1-4 TRBD1 many TRBV5-1 TGCGCCAGCAGACCCCAGGGGGCAGGGGAAAAACTGTTTTTT CASRPQGAGEKLFF
TRBJ2-1 TRBD2 many TRBV20-1 TGCAGTGCCATGGGGTCTAGCGGGAGGTTGTCCTACAATGAGCAGTTCTTC CSAMGSSGRLSYNEQFF
TRBJ1-1 - many TRBV5-1 TGCGCCAGCAGCTTGGAGGGACAGAACACTGAAGCTTTCTTT CASSLEGQNTEAFF
TRBJ1-1 TRBD1 - TRBV6-6 TGTGCCAGCAGTAACAGGGGTACTTCAAAATACGGAGTTGGTAGCTCCGAAGATTTCTTT CASSNRGTSKYGVGSSEDFF
TRBJ2-1 TRBD2 many TRBV29-1 TGCAGCGTTGACCGGGACTACTATGAGCAGTTCTTC CSVDRDYYEQFF
TRBJ2-7 - many TRBV6-2/TRBV6-3 TGTGCCAGCAACCGGGACGGTCCCACCTACGAGCAGTACTTC CASNRDGPTYEQYF
TRBJ2-7 TRBD1 many TRBV7-8 TGTGCCAGCAGCTGGGCTACAGGGGAAGTAGGCGAGCAGTACTTC CASSWATGEVGEQYF
TRBJ2-7 - many TRBV11-3 TGTGCCAGCAGCTTAGATCGGGGGAGCCACGAGCAGTACTTC CASSLDRGSHEQYF
TRBJ1-1 TRBD1 - TRBV7-9 TGTGCCAGCAGCCTTCGGGACAGGGAAGCTTTCTTT CASSLRDREAFF
TRBJ2-1 TRBD2 many TRBV6-5 TGTGCCAGCAGTCGCCCGTCGACGGTTAGTGGGACTAGATCCCTCAATGAGCAGTTCTTC CASSRPSTVSGTRSLNEQFF
TRBJ2-1 - - TRBV11-2 TGTGCCAGCAGCCGCTCCGGGACGACGGGAGACGAGCAGTTCTTC CASSRSGTTGDEQFF
TRBJ1-1 - many TRBV20-1 TGCAGTGCTATAAGGAGGGCCCGGTTGGACACTGAAGCTTTCTTT CSAIRRARLDTEAFF
TRBJ1-2 - many TRBV6-5 TGTGCCAGCAAGGGCGGAGCCCTCCTCTATGGCTACACCTTC CASKGGALLYGYTF
TRBJ1-1 - many TRBV30 TGTGCCTGGACTGGGGGGAACACTGAAGCTTTCTTT CAWTGGNTEAFF
TRBJ1-2 TRBD1 - TRBV5-5 TGTGCCAGCAGCCTCCGCACAGGGGTACGGGGCTACACCTTC CASSLRTGVRGYTF
TRBJ1-1 - many TRBV12-3/TRBV12-4 TGTGCCAGCAGGACGGGAAACACTGAAGCTTTCTTT CASRTGNTEAFF
TRBJ2-1 TRBD2 many TRBV3-1 TGTGCCAGCGGACTTAGCGGGAGAAGCTACAATGAGCAGTTCTTC CASGLSGRSYNEQFF
TRBJ2-1 TRBD2 - TRBV25-1 TGTGCCAGCAGTGAAGGAGGACTAGCGGGATTCAGGGAGCGGTTCTTC CASSEGGLAGFRERFF